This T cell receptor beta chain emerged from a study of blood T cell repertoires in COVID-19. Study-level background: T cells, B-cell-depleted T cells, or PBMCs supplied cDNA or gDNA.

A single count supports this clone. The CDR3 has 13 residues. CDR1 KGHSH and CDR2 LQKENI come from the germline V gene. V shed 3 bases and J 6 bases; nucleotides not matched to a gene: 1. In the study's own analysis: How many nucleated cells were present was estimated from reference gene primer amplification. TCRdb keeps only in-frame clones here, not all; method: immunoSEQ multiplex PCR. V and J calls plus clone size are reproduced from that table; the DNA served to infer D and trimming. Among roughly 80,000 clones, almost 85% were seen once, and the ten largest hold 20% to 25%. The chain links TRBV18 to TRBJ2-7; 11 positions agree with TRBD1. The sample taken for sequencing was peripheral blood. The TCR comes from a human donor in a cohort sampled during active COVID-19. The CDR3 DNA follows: TGTGCCAGCTCACCGGGACAGGGGGGCGAGCAGTACTTC. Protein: CASSPGQGGEQYF.